This TCR beta chain was recorded in a study of T cell responses to AZD1222 COVID-19 vaccine. Notes on this clone: Its cognate antigen is unknown.

Whole-study findings and limits: Targets within unmutated variant regions were reportedly found for nearly half of spike-specific TCRs. CD4 TCRs linked to vaccination spanned spike, dominating at 160-218 and 743-854. Most donors were white British and more were female, and clonal diversity was possibly underestimated. Vaccination with two AZD1222 doses was followed by a rise in Spike-specific TCR breadth and depth.

Sequencing used immunoSEQ multiplex PCR; TCRdb keeps in-frame clones, though not all of them. The table includes roughly 130,000 clones, around 94% detected once. The CDR3 extends over 14 amino acids. V was trimmed by 6 bases and J by 3 bases, leaving 14 bases between them. Germline V lookup: CDR1 SGHAT, CDR2 FQDESV (reference sequence). The sample consisted of peripheral blood, taken on day 0 of AZD1222 vaccination. The genes are TRBV11-1 and TRBJ1-1; a possible D gene is TRBD1 (6 bases). The source is an adult in good health. As DNA, the CDR3 is TGTGCCAGCAGGGACAGCCCAATGTACACTGAAGCTTTCTTT. It encodes CASRDSPMYTEAFF.